Given below is one T cell receptor beta chain in context. These data originate in a study of blood T cell repertoires in COVID-19. The wider study: Some COVID-19 samples were acute and others convalescent; all came from the United States, Italy and Spain.

CDR3 size: 16 residues. Original methodology: The authors estimated nucleated cell counts from reference gene primer amplification. TCRdb's copy holds only in-frame clones and misses some; the assay was immunoSEQ multiplex PCR. V and J calls and clone size come straight from that table; D and trimming were deduced from the DNA. The profile covers 100,000 to 150,000 clones, with about 84% appearing a single time and more than 10% taken by the ten largest. The receptor was derived from a woman in her sixties with acute or convalescent COVID-19. The V gene is TRBV12-2, the J gene TRBJ1-5; TRBD1 is the table's D call, not checked against the DNA. TRBV12-2 is termed a pseudogene. Sequenced: peripheral blood. The DNA of the CDR3 is TGTGCAAGTCGCTTAGCGGGGACAGGACGATCAGAGCCCCAGCATTTT. Its translation is CASRLAGTGRSEPQHF.